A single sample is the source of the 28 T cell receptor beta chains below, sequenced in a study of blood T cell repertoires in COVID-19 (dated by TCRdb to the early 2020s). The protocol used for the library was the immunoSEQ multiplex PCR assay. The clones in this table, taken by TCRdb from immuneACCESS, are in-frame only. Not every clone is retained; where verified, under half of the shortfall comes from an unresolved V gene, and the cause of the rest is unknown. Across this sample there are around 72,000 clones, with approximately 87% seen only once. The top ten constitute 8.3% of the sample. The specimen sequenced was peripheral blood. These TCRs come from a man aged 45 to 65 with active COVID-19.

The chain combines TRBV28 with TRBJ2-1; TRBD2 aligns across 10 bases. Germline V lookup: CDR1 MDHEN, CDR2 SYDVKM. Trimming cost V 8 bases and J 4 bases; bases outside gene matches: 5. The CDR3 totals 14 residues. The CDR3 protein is CASVTSGNYNEQFF. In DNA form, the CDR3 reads TGTGCCAGCGTTACTAGCGGGAATTACAATGAGCAGTTCTTC. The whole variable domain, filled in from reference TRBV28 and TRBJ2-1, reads DVKVTQSSRYLVKRTGEKVFLECVQDMDHENMFWYRQDPGLGLRLIYFSYDVKMKEKGDIPEGYSVSREKKERFSLILESASTNQTSMYLCASVTSGNYNEQFFGPGTRLTVL.

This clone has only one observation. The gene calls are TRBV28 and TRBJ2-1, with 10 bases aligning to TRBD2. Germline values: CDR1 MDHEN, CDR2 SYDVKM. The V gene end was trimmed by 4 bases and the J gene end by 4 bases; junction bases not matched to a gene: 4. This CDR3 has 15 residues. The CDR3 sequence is CASSSAAGGYNEQFF. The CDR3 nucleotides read TGTGCCAGCAGTTCGGCAGCGGGAGGGTACAATGAGCAGTTCTTC.

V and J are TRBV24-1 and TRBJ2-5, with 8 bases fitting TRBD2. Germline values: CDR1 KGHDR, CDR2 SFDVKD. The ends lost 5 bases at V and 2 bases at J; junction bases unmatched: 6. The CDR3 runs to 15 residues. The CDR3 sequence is CATSGTSGKQETQYF. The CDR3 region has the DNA TGTGCCACCAGTGGTACTAGCGGAAAACAAGAGACCCAGTACTTC.

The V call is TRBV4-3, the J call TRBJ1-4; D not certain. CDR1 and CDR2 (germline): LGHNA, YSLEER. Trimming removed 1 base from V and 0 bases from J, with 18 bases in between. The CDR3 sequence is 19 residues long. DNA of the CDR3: TGCGCCAGCAGCCAAGTAGTAGCGAGCGGACGGACAACTAATGAAAAACTGTTTTTT. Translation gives CASSQVVASGRTTNEKLFF.

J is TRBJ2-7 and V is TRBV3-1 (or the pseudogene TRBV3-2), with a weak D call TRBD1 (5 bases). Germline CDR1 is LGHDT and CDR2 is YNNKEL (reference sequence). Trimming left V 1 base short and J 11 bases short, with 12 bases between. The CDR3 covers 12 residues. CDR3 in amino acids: CASSQVDSPKYF. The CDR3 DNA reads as TGTGCCAGCAGCCAAGTTGACAGCCCCAAGTACTTC.

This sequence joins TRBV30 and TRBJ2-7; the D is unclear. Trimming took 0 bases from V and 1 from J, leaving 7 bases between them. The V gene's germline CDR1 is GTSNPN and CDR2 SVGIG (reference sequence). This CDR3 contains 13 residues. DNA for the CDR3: TGTGCCTGGAGTGTACGACAATCCTACGAGCAGTACTTC. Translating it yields CAWSVRQSYEQYF.

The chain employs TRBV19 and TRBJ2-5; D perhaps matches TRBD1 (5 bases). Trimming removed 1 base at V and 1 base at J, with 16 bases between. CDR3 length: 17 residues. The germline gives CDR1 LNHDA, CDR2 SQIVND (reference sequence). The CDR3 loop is CASSIGRLRTSQETQYF. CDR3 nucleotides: TGTGCCAGTAGTATAGGTAGGCTACGGACAAGCCAAGAGACCCAGTACTTC.

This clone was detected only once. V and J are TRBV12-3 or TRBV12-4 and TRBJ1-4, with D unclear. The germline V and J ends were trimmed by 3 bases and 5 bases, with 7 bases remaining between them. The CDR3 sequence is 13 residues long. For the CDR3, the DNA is TGTGCCAGCAGTTTCCTGGGCAATGAAAAACTGTTTTTT. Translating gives CASSFLGNEKLFF.

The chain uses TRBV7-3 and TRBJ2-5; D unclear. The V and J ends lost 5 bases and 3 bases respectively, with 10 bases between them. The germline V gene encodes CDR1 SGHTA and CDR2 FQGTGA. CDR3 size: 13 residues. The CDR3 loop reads CASSTEWEETQYF. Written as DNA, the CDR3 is TGTGCCAGCAGCACAGAGTGGGAAGAGACCCAGTACTTC. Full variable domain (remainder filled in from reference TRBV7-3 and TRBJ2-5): GAGVSQTPSNKVTEKGKYVELRCDPISGHTALYWYRQSLGQGPEFLIYFQGTGAADDSGLPNDRFFAVRPEGSVSTLKIQRTERGDSAVYLCASSTEWEETQYFGPGTRLLVL.

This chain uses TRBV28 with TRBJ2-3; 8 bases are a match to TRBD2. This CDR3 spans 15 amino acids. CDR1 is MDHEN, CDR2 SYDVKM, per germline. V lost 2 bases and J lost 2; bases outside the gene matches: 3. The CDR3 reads CASSLRREDTDTQYF. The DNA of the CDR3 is TGTGCCAGCAGTTTACGGCGGGAGGACACAGATACGCAGTATTTT. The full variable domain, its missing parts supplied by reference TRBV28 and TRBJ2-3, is DVKVTQSSRYLVKRTGEKVFLECVQDMDHENMFWYRQDPGLGLRLIYFSYDVKMKEKGDIPEGYSVSREKKERFSLILESASTNQTSMYLCASSLRREDTDTQYFGPGTRLTVL.

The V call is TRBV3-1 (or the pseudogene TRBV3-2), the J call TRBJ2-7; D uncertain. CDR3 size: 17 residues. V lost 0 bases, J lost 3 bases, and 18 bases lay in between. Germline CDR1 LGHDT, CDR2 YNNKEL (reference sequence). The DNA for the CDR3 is TGTGCCAGCAGCCAAGATCTGGGCCCAGAGATGAGCTACGAGCAGTACTTC. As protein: CASSQDLGPEMSYEQYF.

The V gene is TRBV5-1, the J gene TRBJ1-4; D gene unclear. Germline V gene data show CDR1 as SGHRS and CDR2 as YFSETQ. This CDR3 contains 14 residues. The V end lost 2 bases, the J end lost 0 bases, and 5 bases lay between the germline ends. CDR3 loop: CASSFSATNEKLFF. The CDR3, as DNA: TGCGCCAGCAGCTTCAGTGCAACTAATGAAAAACTGTTTTTT.

CDR3 sequence: CASSYRGGWSTEAFF. The CDR3 DNA follows: TGTGCCAGCAGTTATAGAGGGGGCTGGAGCACTGAAGCTTTCTTT. The chain employs TRBV6-2 or TRBV6-3 and TRBJ1-1; 7 bases are a match to TRBD1. Germline trimming cut 3 bases from V and 4 bases from J; bases unmatched to any gene: 8. CDR3 length: 15 residues. The germline V gene has CDR1 MNHEY and CDR2 SVGEGT.

CDR3 nucleotides: TGCGCCAGCAGCTTGGCCACCGGGGGAGAGACCCAGTACTTC. Protein product: CASSLATGGETQYF. The chain recombines TRBV5-1 with TRBJ2-5; possibly TRBD2 for D (6 bases). CDR1 is SGHRS, CDR2 YFSETQ, per germline. The CDR3 is 14 residues long. Between the trimmed V and J ends, which lost 0 bases and 4 bases, there was a span of 10 bases.

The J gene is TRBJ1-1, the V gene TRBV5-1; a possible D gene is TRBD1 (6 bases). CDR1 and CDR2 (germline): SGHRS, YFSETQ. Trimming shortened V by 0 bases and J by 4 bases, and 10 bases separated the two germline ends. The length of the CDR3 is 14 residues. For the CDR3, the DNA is TGCGCCAGCAGCTTGGCAGGGGCGCGCACTGAAGCTTTCTTT. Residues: CASSLAGARTEAFF.

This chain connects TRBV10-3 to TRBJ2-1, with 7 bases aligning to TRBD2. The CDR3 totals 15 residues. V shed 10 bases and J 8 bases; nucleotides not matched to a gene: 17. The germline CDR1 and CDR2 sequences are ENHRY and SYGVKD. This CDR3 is CATRAETGGGHEQFF. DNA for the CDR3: TGTGCCACCCGGGCCGAGACGGGGGGTGGGCATGAGCAGTTCTTC.

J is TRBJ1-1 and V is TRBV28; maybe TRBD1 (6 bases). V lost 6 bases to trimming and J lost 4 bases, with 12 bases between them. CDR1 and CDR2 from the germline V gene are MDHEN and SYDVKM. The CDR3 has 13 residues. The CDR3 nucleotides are TGTGCCAGCAGGAAACAGGGTGGCACTGAAGCTTTCTTT. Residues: CASRKQGGTEAFF.

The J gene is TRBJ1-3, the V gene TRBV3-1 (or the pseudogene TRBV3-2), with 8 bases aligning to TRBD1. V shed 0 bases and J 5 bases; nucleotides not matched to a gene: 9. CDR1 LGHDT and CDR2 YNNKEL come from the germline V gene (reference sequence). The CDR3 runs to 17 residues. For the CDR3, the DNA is TGTGCCAGCAGCCAAGATGGCCAGGGGGCTAGGAGAAACACCATATATTTT. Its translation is CASSQDGQGARRNTIYF.

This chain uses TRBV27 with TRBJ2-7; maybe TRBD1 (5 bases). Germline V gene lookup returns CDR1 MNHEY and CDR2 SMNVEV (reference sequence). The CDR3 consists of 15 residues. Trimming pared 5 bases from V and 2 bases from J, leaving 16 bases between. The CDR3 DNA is TGTGCCAGCAGTGTTTACCCCGACAGAGCCTACGAGCAGTACTTC. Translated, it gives CASSVYPDRAYEQYF.

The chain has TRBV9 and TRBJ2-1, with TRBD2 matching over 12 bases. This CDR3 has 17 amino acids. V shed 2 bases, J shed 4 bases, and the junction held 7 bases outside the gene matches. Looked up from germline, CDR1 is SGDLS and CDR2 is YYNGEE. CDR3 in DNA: TGTGCCAGCAGCGTCGGTCCTAGCGGGGGGGCATACAATGAGCAGTTCTTC. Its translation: CASSVGPSGGAYNEQFF.

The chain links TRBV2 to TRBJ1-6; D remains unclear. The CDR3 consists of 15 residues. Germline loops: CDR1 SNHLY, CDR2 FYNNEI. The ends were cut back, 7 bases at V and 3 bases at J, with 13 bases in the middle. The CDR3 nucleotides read TGTGCCAGCAAGGCGGGCTCCAACTATAATTCACCCCTCCACTTT. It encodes CASKAGSNYNSPLHF.

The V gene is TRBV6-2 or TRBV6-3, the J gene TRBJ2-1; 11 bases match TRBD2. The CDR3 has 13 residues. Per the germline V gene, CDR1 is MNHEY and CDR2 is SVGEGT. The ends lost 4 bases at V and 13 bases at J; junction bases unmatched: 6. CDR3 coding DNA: TGTGCCAGCAGTTCCCGACTAGCGGGAACCCAGTTCTTC. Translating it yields CASSSRLAGTQFF.

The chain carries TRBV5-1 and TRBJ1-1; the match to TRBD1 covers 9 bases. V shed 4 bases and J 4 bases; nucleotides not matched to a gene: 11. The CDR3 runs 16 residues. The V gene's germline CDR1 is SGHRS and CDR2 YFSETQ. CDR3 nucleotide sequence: TGCGCCAGCAGCCCGGGGACAGGGACTCAGGGCACTGAAGCTTTCTTT. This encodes CASSPGTGTQGTEAFF.

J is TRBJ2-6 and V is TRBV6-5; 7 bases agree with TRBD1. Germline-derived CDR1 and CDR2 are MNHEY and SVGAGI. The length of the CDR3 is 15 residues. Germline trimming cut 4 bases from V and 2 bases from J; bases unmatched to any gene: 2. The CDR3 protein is CASSSDRAGANVLTF. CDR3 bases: TGTGCCAGCAGTTCAGACAGGGCTGGGGCCAACGTCCTGACTTTC.

CDR3 region: CASSLGTGRPNQPQHF. As DNA, the CDR3 is TGTGCCAGCAGCTTAGGGACAGGGCGACCCAATCAGCCCCAGCATTTT. The rearrangement joins TRBV11-2 to TRBJ1-5; the match to TRBD1 covers 8 bases. V was clipped by 1 base and J by 3 bases; unmatched bases: 5. Germline CDR1 and CDR2: SGHAT and FQNNGV. The CDR3 contains 16 residues.

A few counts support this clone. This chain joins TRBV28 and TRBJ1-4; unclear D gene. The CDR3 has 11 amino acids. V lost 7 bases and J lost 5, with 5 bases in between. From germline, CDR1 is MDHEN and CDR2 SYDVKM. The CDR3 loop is CASTENEKLFF. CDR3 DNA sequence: TGTGCCAGCACTGAGAATGAAAAACTGTTTTTT.

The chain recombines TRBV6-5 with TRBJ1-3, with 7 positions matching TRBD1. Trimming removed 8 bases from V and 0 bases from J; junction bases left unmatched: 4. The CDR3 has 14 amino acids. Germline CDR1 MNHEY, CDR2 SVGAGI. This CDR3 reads CASSTGSSGNTIYF. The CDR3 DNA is TGTGCCAGCTCGACAGGGTCCTCTGGAAACACCATATATTTT.

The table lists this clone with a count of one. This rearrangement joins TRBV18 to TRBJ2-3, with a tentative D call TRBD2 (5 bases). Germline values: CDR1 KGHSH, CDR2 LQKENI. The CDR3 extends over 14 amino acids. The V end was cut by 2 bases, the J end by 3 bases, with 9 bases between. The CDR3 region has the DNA TGTGCCAGCTCACCATTCGGGGAAACAGATACGCAGTATTTT. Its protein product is CASSPFGETDTQYF. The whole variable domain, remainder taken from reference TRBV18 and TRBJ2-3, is NAGVMQNPRHLVRRRGQEARLRCSPMKGHSHVYWYRQLPEEGLKFMVYLQKENIIDESGMPKERFSAEFPKEGPSILRIQQVVRGDSAAYFCASSPFGETDTQYFGPGTRLTVL.